This TCR beta chain was sequenced in a study of cytotoxic CD8 clonotypes in ibrutinib-treated CLL. Germline V CDR1 and CDR2: LNHDA, SQIVND (reference sequence). The CDR3 is 15 residues long. V shed 3 bases and J shed 3 bases, with 12 bases lying between them. Deep sequencing aimed at 1 in 200,000 to 1 in 1 million T cells' resolution. TCRdb keeps only in-frame clones here, not all; method: immunoSEQ multiplex PCR. The table includes about 5,500 clones, about 70% detected once. This TCR was sampled from a human donor with chronic lymphocytic leukemia. The input for sequencing was PBMCs, taken before ibrutinib treatment. V is TRBV19 and J is TRBJ1-5; TRBD1 is a possible D gene (5 bases). Written as DNA, the CDR3 is TGTGCCAGTAGTATCCTGGGGCGGATCAATCAGCCCCAGCATTTT. Its protein product is CASSILGRINQPQHF.